This section outlines one T cell receptor (beta chain) sequence together with its context. The entry originates in a study of OX40 agonist ivuxolimab in advanced cancers. CDR1 and CDR2 (germline): SEHNR, FQNEAQ (reference sequence). The length of the CDR3 is 15 residues. V was clipped by 4 bases and J by 0 bases; unmatched bases: 5. Profiling relied on immunoSEQ multiplex PCR, and the TCRdb table lists in-frame clones only, not all of them. The sample contains tens of thousands of clones, more than 85% of which appear only once. The chain has TRBV7-9 and TRBJ2-5; 7 bases agree with TRBD1. Sequences were derived from CD4+ or CD8+ T cells sorted from blood, sampled in a trial of the OX40 agonist ivuxolimab. The receptor comes from an adult with an advanced solid tumor such as melanoma, head and neck, liver or kidney cancer. DNA for the CDR3: TGTGCCAGCAGCTGGGCACAGGGGCACCAAGAGACCCAGTACTTC. This gives the protein CASSWAQGHQETQYF.